Sequencing of this TCR beta chain was carried out in a study of coeliac disease (dated 2022 in TCRdb). Background on the whole study: Coeliac patients were categorised as having newly diagnosed active disease, refractory coeliac disease type I, or disease controlled by a gluten-free diet. A total of approximately 30 patients were included in the full study, of whom around 22 had serologically confirmed coeliac disease and 8 were controls with non-small intestinal disorders. TRB sequencing worked for samples from some 26 subjects, and these included 20 to 25 paired bulk unsorted intraepithelial and lamina propria cell samples. Because high-resolution HLA typing was not available, biased TRBV7-2 usage was examined as a proof of principle. The study set out to describe the TR repertoires of small intestinal T cells in active coeliac disease, refractory type I coeliac disease, and coeliac disease treated with a gluten-free diet. Next-generation sequencing of rearranged TRB and TRG CDR3 regions was applied to small intestinal lymphocyte fractions from coeliac and non-coeliac patients. Beyond this particular receptor, the publication reports: In the authors' view, the approach was unsuitable for unbiased detection of gliadin-specific T cells, since gliadin-specific T cells are scarce and rarely shared between patients. For the most part, TRB repertoires were private, with most amino acid sequences found in only one sample, and V-gene usage showed no significant difference across disease groups. TRB and TRG repertoires of active coeliac intraepithelial and lamina propria samples showed lower clonality than controls, suggesting recruitment of diverse T cells. Cross-contamination between compartments was possible, because separating intraepithelial cells from lamina propria cells did not produce high-purity fractions.

Comment on this clone: No cognate antigen has been identified for it. No base qualities exist here, and no much larger clone lies one base off it.

In the germline V gene, CDR1 corresponds to SGHDT and CDR2 to YYEEEE. The CDR3 numbers 15 residues from cysteine through phenylalanine. Here the CDR3 DNA is all that survives: 45 bases in frame from base 1. The germline ends are 15 bases apart after V is trimmed by 4 bases and J by 1 base. Cells were frozen in aliquots of over 400,000 in DMSO/FBS in liquid nitrogen, and a single aliquot from each fraction was used for sequencing. Every one of the 30 patients in the study had endoscopy and a small intestinal biopsy. To release intraepithelial cells, biopsies were stirred for one hour at 37 degrees C in RPMI with EGTA, MgCl2 and 1% FBS. Genomic DNA was extracted from frozen unsorted cell fractions using the Qiagen DNeasy blood extraction kit. The library was generated by the immunoSEQ multiplex PCR assay. Using reverse primers that targeted J gene segments together with forward primers that targeted V gene segments, the TR loci were amplified in a multiplexed PCR. The Illumina HiSeq System was used to sequence the amplified CDR3 regions. From the authors' description of their analysis: To strip out PCR and sequencing errors and collapse the data into unique sequences, a nearest-neighbour algorithm merged closely related reads. Repertoires were summarised in terms of clonality and T cell density, with T cell density defined as TR molecules per amount of genomic DNA input. CDR3 amino acid sequences present in at least 80% of unsorted samples were defined as public TRs, and these public TRs were then tested for differential abundance between coeliac and control samples. Kruskal-Wallis tests followed by Dunn post-tests were used to test for differences in clonality and density between disease groups. Held by TCRdb, this immuneACCESS table contains in-frame sequences only and omits some clones. Under half of the omission traces to an unresolved V gene where checked; the cause of the rest is unknown. For V, J and clone size, that table is used; D and trimming come from the DNA. The sample includes fewer than 5,500 clones, with roughly 54% observed a single time. The ten largest clones capture under 6.5% of the sample.

Sequencing was carried out using intraepithelial lymphocytes from the gut. The sample's cell subset or site label, decoded: intraepithelial cell (IEC) fraction of small intestinal biopsy. The sequence links TRBV5-6 to TRBJ2-7; the D region possibly corresponds to TRBD1 (7 bases align). The receptor was derived from a woman aged 25-40 years with active celiac disease. The bases read TGTGCCAGCAGCCCTGGGGCAGGGGGGTCCTACGAGCAGTACTTC. This translates into CASSPGAGGSYEQYF.